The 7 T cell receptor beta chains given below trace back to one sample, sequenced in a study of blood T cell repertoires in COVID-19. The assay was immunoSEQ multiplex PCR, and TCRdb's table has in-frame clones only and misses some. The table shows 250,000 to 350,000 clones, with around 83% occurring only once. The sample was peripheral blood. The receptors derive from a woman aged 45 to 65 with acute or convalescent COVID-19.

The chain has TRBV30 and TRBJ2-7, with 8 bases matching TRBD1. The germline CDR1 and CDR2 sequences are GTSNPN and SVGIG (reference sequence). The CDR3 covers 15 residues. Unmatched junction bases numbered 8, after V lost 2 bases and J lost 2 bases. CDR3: CAWSSDRTGPYEQYF. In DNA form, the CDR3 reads TGTGCCTGGAGTTCAGATCGGACAGGGCCCTACGAGCAGTACTTC.

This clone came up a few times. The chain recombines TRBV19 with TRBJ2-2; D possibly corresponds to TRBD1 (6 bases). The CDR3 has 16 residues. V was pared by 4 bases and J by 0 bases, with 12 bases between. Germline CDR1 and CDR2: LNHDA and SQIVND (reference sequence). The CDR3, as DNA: TGTGCCAGTAGTAGAGGACAGACCTCGAACACCGGGGAGCTGTTTTTT. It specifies CASSRGQTSNTGELFF.

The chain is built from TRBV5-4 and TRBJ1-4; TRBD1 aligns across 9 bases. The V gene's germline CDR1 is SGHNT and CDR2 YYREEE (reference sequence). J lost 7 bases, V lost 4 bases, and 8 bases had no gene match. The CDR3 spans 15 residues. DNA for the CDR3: TGTGCCAGCAGCCGCACAGGGGGCTGGGGTGAAAAACTGTTTTTT. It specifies CASSRTGGWGEKLFF.

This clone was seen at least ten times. CDR3 coding DNA: TGTGCCAGCAGACCGGGACAGCCTAATTCACCCCTCCACTTT. Translated, it gives CASRPGQPNSPLHF. This chain joins TRBV2 and TRBJ1-6, with 7 bases fitting TRBD1. Germline V gene sequence: CDR1 SNHLY, CDR2 FYNNEI. Trimming at V came to 6 bases and at J to 6 bases, leaving 5 bases not matched to a gene. CDR3 size: 14 residues.

The CDR3 is CASSLPPGQGYAQHF. The CDR3 DNA follows: TGTGCCAGCAGTTTACCCCCGGGACAGGGTTACGCCCAGCATTTT. The chain is built from TRBV28 and TRBJ1-5; TRBD1 agrees at 9 bases. Germline V CDR1 and CDR2: MDHEN, SYDVKM. Trimming at V came to 2 bases and at J to 11 bases, leaving 10 bases not matched to a gene. The CDR3 is 15 residues long.

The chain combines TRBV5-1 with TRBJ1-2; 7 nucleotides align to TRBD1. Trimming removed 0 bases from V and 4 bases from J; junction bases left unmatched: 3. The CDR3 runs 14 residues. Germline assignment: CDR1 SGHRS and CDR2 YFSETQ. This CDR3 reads CASSLEGALYGYTF. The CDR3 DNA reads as TGCGCCAGCAGCTTGGAGGGGGCCCTCTATGGCTACACCTTC.

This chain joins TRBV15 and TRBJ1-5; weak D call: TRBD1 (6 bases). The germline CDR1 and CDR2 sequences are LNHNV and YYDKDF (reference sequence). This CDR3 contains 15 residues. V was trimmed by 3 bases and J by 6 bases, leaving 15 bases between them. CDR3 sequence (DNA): TGTGCCACCAGCAGGTCAACAGGGTCTGCTCAGCCCCAGCATTTT. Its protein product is CATSRSTGSAQPQHF.